This T cell receptor beta chain was identified in a study of tumor-infiltrating lymphocytes in primary liver carcinoma. Study-wide background: These were node-negative, non-metastatic T1-T3 tumors of roughly 4 to 10 cm.

To note about this clonotype: Its antigen is unidentified. An end of the junction differs from the germline gene, which may be a read error.

Study-wide results and limits: Among the pair types, tumor region pairs showed more overlap than tumor-adjacent and tumor-blood pairs.

Starting material of 450 to 500 ng total RNA yielded TCR beta cDNA via a constant-region primer. Three nested multiplex PCR rounds of slightly modified ARM-PCR generated TCR beta libraries. The two initial PCR rounds, roughly 10 cycles each, used TRBV1-TRBV30 forward and C-beta reverse primers. TCRdb used MiXCR to reprocess the multiplex PCR reads, holding one entry per CDR3 protein. The table records 20,000 to 25,000 distinct CDR3 sequences, 70% to 90% of them present only once. The length of the CDR3 is 15 residues. Without any cell sorting, roughly 18-34 mg of bulk tissue yielded co-extracted RNA and DNA.

Material for sequencing was liver tumor tissue from sampling region 2. Noted subset: tumor region T2, inferior pole. The clonotype originates from a woman younger than 45 with primary liver carcinoma and hepatitis B virus infection. The gene calls are TRBV12-3 or TRBV12-4 and TRBJ2-1, with 8 bases fitting TRBD2. This CDR3 is CASSLSGTSGLEQSF. The CDR3 region has the DNA TGCGCCAGCAGCCTGTCCGGGACTAGTGGACTTGAGCAGTCCTTC.